One and the same sample provided the 2 T cell receptor beta chains below, sequenced in a study of cytomegalovirus exposure and HLA in healthy donors. Primers for the PCR totalled 60 Vbeta and 13 Jbeta. Assay: immunoSEQ multiplex PCR; the TCRdb copy retains only in-frame clones and omits some. Among about 180,000 clones, over 65% were seen once, and the ten largest hold roughly 1.5%. Sample: PBMCs. These TCRs come from a young man in good health and CMV-seronegative.

The chain joins TRBV29-1 to TRBJ1-5; TRBD1 is a possible D gene (6 bases). Germline V gene lookup returns CDR1 SQVTM and CDR2 ANQGSEA. V lost 6 bases and J lost 6, with 15 bases in between. This CDR3 has 13 amino acids. The CDR3 region has the DNA TGCAGCGTCGGAGGCGGGGGGCTTCAGCCCCAGCATTTT. This translates into CSVGGGGLQPQHF.

This clone was seen only a few times. The gene calls are TRBV6-6 and TRBJ1-1; D unresolved. V lost 2 bases to trimming and J lost 4 bases, with 17 bases between them. Germline assignment: CDR1 MNHNY and CDR2 SVGAGI (reference sequence). There are 16 residues in the CDR3. CDR3 sequence: CASSYAGGGLGTEAFF. Here the CDR3 DNA reads TGTGCCAGCAGTTACGCCGGCGGAGGGCTGGGCACTGAAGCTTTCTTT.